The 13 T cell receptor beta chains presented below share a single source sample, sequenced in a study of CXCR3-negative and CXCR3-positive naive CD8 T cells. Findings and caveats of the study: CXCR3-positive naive cells carried more hydrophobic TRB CDR3s than CXCR3-negative ones.

TRB cDNA was prepared as libraries by UMI-labeled 5' RACE. TCRdb reanalyzed the 5' RACE reads and collapses them to one entry per CDR3 protein, without DNA. This sample's clone table lists roughly 110,000 distinct CDR3 sequences. The antigens for these receptors are not known. Sequenced input: naive CXCR3+ CD8+ T cells from blood. The sample's subset: CD45RO-CCR7+CD27+CD95- naive CD8+ T cells expressing CXCR3 (TNR3+). The receptors originated from a human donor in good health. Some clones in this sample may be carry-over from other donors' samples.

The rearrangement uses TRBV25-1 and TRBJ2-7; TCRdb selects TRBD2, and the lack of DNA leaves this call unchecked. This CDR3 has 14 residues. Germline CDR1 MGHDK, CDR2 SYGVNS. CDR3 protein: CASSAGGGPYEQYF.

The chain links TRBV4-2 to TRBJ2-5; no DNA is available, so the TRBD2 call from TCRdb remains unchecked. Per germline, CDR1 LGHNA and CDR2 YNFKEQ. CDR3 length: 15 amino acids. CDR3 amino acids: CASSQSQRGQETQYF.

V is TRBV10-3 and J is TRBJ1-2; the D call from TCRdb, TRBD1, cannot be confirmed without DNA. This CDR3 region has 13 residues. Per germline, CDR1 ENHRY and CDR2 SYGVKD. This CDR3 reads CAISESRGESYTF.

The V and J genes are TRBV6-5 and TRBJ2-1. The CDR3 is 16 amino acids. From germline, CDR1 is MNHEY and CDR2 SVGAGI. This CDR3 reads CASSYSPDPSYNEQFF.

The V and J genes are TRBV5-4 and TRBJ2-1. CDR1 SGHNT and CDR2 YYREEE come from the germline V gene (reference sequence). The CDR3 sequence is 16 residues long. This CDR3 is CASSFGTVSTANEQFF.

The V gene is TRBV28, the J gene TRBJ1-5; the TRBD1 assignment by TCRdb is unverifiable without DNA. This CDR3 has 17 residues. CDR1 is MDHEN and CDR2 is SYDVKM in the germline V gene. The CDR3 region is CASSLSSWDRVNQPQHF.

V and J are TRBV5-4 and TRBJ2-7; the D call of TRBD2 rests on TCRdb alone, since no DNA is present to check it. From germline, CDR1 is SGHNT and CDR2 YYREEE (reference sequence). The CDR3 extends over 13 amino acids. This chain's CDR3 is CASSGPGLHEQYF.

CDR3 sequence reads: CSVREYYGYTF. The J gene is TRBJ1-2, the V gene TRBV29-1; TCRdb outputs TRBD1, but without DNA this stays unchecked. The CDR3 loop spans 11 amino acids. Germline values: CDR1 SQVTM, CDR2 ANQGSEA.

The rearrangement links TRBV12-3 or TRBV12-4 to TRBJ2-1; TCRdb designates TRBD2, a call that cannot be tested without DNA. CDR3 length equals 20 residues. CDR3 sequence: CASSPLLAGDLRGSYNEQFF.

This chain uses TRBV7-6 with TRBJ2-3; TCRdb lists TRBD1, though no DNA is available to test this call. Per the germline V gene, CDR1 is SGHVS and CDR2 is FNYEAQ. The CDR3 is 16 residues long. The CDR3 is CASSLVTGGGTDTQYF.

The chain carries TRBV27 and TRBJ2-1; TCRdb lists TRBD2, though no DNA is available to test this call. CDR3 size: 15 residues. In germline, CDR1 is MNHEY, CDR2 SMNVEV (reference sequence). CDR3: CASSLNLAGSYEQFF.

The rearrangement links TRBV2 to TRBJ2-3; checking the TCRdb D call of TRBD1 is not possible without DNA. The CDR3 covers 17 residues. CDR1 is SNHLY, CDR2 FYNNEI, per germline. The CDR3 reads CASRELQGAKSTDTQYF.

The rearrangement links TRBV15 to TRBJ1-1; TCRdb returns TRBD1, unconfirmable since there is no DNA. CDR1 and CDR2 from the germline V gene are LNHNV and YYDKDF (reference sequence). This CDR3 spans 15 amino acids. This CDR3 is CATSRGDRANTEAFF.